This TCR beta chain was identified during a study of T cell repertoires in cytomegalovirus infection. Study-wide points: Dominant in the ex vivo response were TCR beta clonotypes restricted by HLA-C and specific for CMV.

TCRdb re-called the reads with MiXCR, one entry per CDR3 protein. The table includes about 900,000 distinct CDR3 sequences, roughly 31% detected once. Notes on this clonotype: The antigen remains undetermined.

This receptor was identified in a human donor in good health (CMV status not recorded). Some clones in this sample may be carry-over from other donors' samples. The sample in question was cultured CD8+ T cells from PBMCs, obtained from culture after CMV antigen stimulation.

The CDR3 coding sequence is TGTGCCAGCAGTGGGGGCCGGGTACCGGAGTACTTC. This translates into CASSGGRVPEYF. The chain recombines TRBV28 with TRBJ2-5, with a tentative D call TRBD1 (6 bases). From germline, CDR1 is MDHEN and CDR2 SYDVKM. The length of the CDR3 is 12 residues. V was pared by 5 bases and J by 12 bases, with 16 bases between.